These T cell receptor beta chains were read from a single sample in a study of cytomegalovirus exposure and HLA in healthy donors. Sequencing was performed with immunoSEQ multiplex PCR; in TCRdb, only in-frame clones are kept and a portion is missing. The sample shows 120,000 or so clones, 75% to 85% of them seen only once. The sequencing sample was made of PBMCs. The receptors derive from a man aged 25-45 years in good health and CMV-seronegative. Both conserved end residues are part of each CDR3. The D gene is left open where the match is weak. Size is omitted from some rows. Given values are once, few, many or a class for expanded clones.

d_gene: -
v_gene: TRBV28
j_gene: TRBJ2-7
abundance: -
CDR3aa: CASSQTGPNLYEQYF
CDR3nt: TGTGCCAGCAGTCAGACAGGACCCAACCTTTACGAGCAGTACTTC

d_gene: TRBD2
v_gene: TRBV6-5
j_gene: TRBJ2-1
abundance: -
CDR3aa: CASSYSVLAGHNEQFF
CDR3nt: TGTGCCAGCAGTTACTCGGTCCTAGCGGGGCACAATGAGCAGTTCTTC

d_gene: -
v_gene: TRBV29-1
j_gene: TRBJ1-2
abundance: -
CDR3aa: CSGLGFNYGYPF
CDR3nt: TGCAGCGGCTTAGGTTTTAACTATGGCTACCCCTTC

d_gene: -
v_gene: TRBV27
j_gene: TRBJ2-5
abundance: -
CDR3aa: CASSLNLLGRGIQETQYF
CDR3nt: TGTGCCAGCAGCCTCAACCTCCTCGGGCGGGGCATACAAGAGACCCAGTACTTC

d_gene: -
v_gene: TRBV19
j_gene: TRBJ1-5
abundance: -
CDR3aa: CASSIGAGAAQPQHF
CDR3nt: TGTGCCAGTAGTATTGGGGCAGGGGCGGCTCAGCCCCAGCATTTT

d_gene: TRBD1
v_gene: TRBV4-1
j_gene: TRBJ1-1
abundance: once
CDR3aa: CASSPPGQRSTEAFF
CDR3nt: TGCGCCAGCAGCCCACCGGGACAGCGGAGCACTGAAGCTTTCTTT

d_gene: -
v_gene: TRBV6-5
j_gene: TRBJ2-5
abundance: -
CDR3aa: CASSSPGQPQETQYF
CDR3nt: TGTGCCAGCAGTTCGCCGGGACAACCCCAAGAGACCCAGTACTTC

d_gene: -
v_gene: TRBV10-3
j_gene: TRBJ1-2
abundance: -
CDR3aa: CAISAKDLGVSNYGYTF
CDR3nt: TGTGCCATCAGTGCCAAAGACTTAGGGGTTTCTAACTATGGCTACACCTTC

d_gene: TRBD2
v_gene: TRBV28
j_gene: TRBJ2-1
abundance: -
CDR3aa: CASSAGLAGGKQFF
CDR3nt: TGTGCCAGCAGTGCGGGACTAGCGGGAGGGAAGCAGTTCTTC

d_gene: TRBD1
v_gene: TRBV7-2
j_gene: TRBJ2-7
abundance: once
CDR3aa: CASSLTGGTRKEQYF
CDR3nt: TGTGCCAGCAGCTTAACAGGGGGCACTCGAAAAGAGCAGTACTTC

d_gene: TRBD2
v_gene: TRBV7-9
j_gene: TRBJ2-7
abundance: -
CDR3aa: CASSLLAGSSYEQYF
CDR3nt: TGTGCCAGCAGCTTATTAGCGGGAAGCTCCTACGAGCAGTACTTC

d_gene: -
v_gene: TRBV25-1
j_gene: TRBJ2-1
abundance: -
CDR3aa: CASSDFVGELYNEQFF
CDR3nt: TGTGCCAGCAGTGATTTTGTGGGAGAGCTCTACAATGAGCAGTTCTTC

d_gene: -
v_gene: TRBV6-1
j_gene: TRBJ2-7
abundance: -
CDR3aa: CASSKVASQTISYEQYF
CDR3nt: TGTGCCAGCAGTAAAGTAGCGTCCCAGACGATCTCCTACGAGCAGTACTTC

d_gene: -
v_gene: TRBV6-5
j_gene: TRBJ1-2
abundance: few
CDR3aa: CASSYDMGGRGYTF
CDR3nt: TGTGCCAGCAGTTACGACATGGGAGGGAGGGGCTACACCTTC

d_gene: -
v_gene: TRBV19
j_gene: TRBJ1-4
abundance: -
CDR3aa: CASSIAGDGRKLFF
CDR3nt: TGTGCCAGTAGTATAGCCGGGGATGGCCGAAAACTGTTTTTT

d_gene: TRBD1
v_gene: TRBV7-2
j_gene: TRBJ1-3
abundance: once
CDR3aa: CASSFTGGSGNTIYF
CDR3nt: TGTGCCAGCAGCTTCACAGGGGGCTCTGGAAACACCATATATTTT

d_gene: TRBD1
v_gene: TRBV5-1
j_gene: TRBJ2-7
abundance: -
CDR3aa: CASNRQGPPYEQYF
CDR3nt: TGCGCCAGCAACAGACAGGGGCCGCCTTACGAGCAGTACTTC

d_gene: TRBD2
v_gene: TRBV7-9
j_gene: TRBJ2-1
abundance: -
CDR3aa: CASSDLLAGGDNEQFF
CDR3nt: TGTGCCAGCAGCGACTTACTAGCGGGAGGGGACAATGAGCAGTTCTTC

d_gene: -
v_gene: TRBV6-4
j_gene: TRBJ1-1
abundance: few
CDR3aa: CASSSTVNTEAFF
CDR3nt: TGTGCCAGCAGTTCTACAGTGAACACTGAAGCTTTCTTT

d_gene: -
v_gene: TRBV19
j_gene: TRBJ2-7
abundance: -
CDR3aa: CASSVRGTVHEQYF
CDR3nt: TGTGCCAGTAGTGTCAGGGGTACCGTCCACGAGCAGTACTTC

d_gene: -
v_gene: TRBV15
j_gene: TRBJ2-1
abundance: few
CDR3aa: CATSRDPRGAAYNEQFF
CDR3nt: TGTGCCACCAGCAGAGATCCCAGGGGGGCGGCCTACAATGAGCAGTTCTTC

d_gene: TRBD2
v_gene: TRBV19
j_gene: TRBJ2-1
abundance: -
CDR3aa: CASSPMLAGAYNEQFF
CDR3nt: TGTGCCAGTAGCCCAATGCTAGCGGGAGCTTACAATGAGCAGTTCTTC

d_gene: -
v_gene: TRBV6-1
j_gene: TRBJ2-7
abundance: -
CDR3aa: CASTPTGRYYEQYF
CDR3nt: TGTGCCAGCACCCCGACAGGACGATACTACGAGCAGTACTTC

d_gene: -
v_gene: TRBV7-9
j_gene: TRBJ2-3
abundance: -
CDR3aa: CSSSPRQAGHTDTQYF
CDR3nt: TGTTCCAGCAGCCCTCGACAGGCTGGACACACAGATACGCAGTATTTT

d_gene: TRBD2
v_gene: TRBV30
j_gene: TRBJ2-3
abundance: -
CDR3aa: CAWSGREGWPDTQYF
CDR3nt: TGTGCCTGGAGTGGGCGGGAGGGATGGCCAGATACGCAGTATTTT

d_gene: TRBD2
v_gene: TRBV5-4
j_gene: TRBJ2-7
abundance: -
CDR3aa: CASSRLAGTEQYF
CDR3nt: TGTGCCAGCAGCAGATTAGCGGGAACCGAGCAGTACTTC

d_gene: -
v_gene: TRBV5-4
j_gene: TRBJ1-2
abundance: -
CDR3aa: CASSLVRDYGYTF
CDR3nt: TGTGCCAGCAGCTTGGTCCGGGACTATGGCTACACCTTC

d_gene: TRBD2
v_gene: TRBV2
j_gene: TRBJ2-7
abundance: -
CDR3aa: CASIRGASGSLEQYF
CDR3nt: TGTGCCAGCATTCGTGGGGCTAGCGGGAGTCTCGAGCAGTACTTC

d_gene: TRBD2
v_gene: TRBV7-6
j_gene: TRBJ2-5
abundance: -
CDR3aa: CASSSPRGPGTSGSQETQYF
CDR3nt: TGTGCCAGCAGCTCACCTCGGGGCCCGGGGACTAGCGGGAGCCAAGAGACCCAGTACTTC

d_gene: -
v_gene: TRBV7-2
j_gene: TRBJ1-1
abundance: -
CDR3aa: CASTQGGLGTLAANTEAFF
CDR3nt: TGTGCCAGCACCCAGGGTGGACTAGGGACCCTGGCCGCGAACACTGAAGCTTTCTTT

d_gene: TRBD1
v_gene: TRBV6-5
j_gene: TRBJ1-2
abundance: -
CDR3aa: CASSEWSGGDGYTF
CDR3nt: TGTGCCAGCAGTGAATGGTCAGGGGGAGACGGCTACACCTTC

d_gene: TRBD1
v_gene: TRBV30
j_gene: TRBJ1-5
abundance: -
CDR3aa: CAWSDSPWTGYWAAQHF
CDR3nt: TGTGCCTGGAGTGACAGCCCTTGGACAGGGTATTGGGCAGCCCAGCATTTT

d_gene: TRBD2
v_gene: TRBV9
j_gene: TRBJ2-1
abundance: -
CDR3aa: CASSQGLAGRLTYNEQFF
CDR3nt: TGTGCCAGCAGCCAGGGACTAGCGGGAAGGCTCACCTACAATGAGCAGTTCTTC

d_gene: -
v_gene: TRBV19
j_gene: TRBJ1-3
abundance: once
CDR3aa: CASTSGSSSGNTIYF
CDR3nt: -

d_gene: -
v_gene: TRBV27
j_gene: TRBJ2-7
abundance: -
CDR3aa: CASSLGQGRSYEQYF
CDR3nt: TGTGCCAGCAGTTTAGGGCAGGGAAGATCCTACGAGCAGTACTTC

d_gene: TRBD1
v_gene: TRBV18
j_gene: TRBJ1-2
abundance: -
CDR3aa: CASSRTQGAGDYTF
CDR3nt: TGTGCCAGCTCACGCACCCAGGGGGCAGGGGACTACACCTTC

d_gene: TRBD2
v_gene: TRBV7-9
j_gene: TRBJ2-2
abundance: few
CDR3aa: CASSLREGLTGELFF
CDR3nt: TGTGCCAGCAGCTTGCGGGAGGGCCTCACCGGGGAGCTGTTTTTT

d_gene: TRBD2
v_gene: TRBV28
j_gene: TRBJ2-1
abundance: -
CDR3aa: CASSLPGLPNNEQFF
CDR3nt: TGTGCCAGCAGTTTACCGGGACTACCGAACAATGAGCAGTTCTTC

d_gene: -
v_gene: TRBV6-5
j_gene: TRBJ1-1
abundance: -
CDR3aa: CASIYSSRHSNTEAFF
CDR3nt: TGTGCCAGCATTTACTCGTCCCGCCACTCGAACACTGAAGCTTTCTTT

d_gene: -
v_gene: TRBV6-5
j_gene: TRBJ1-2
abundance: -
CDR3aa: CASSQGRGAYYGYTF
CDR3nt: TGTGCCAGCAGCCAAGGTCGGGGAGCTTACTATGGCTACACCTTC

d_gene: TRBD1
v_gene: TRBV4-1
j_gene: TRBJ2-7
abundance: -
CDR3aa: CASSQPTGRTYEQYF
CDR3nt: TGCGCCAGCAGCCAACCGACAGGGAGAACCTACGAGCAGTACTTC

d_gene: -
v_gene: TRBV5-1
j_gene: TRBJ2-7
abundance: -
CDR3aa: CASSLAPGTRTYEQYF
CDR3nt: TGCGCCAGCAGCTTGGCCCCGGGGACTCGAACCTACGAGCAGTACTTC

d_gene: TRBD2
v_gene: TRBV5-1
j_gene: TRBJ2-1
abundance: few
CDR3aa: CASSLPTSGGLGDEQFF
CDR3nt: TGCGCCAGCAGCTTGCCGACTAGCGGGGGCCTTGGCGATGAGCAGTTCTTC

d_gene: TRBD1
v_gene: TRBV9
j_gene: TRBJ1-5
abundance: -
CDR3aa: CASSAGQGAQHF
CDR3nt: TGTGCCAGCAGCGCGGGACAGGGGGCCCAGCATTTT